Listed below are T cell receptor beta chains from one sample, sequenced in a study of blood T cell repertoires in COVID-19. TCRdb's table, derived via immunoSEQ multiplex PCR, lists solely in-frame clones and lacks some. The sample records about 140,000 clones, almost 80% being singletons. Sequencing was carried out using PBMCs or T cells enriched from blood (not recorded which). These receptors came from a woman aged 45-59 years who had recovered from COVID-19. CDR3s include the opening cysteine and the closing phenylalanine or tryptophan. The order of the fields is clone size, J gene, D gene, V gene, CDR3 protein, CDR3 DNA. D genes are given only for firm matches. Where a row states a size, it is once, few, many or the class of an expanded clone; other rows omit it.

>once|TRBJ1-5|.|TRBV4-2
CASSQVGRGDQPQHF
TGTGCCAGCAGCCAAGTTGGACGGGGAGATCAGCCCCAGCATTTT
>.|TRBJ2-1|TRBD2|TRBV18
CASSPERRLAGNNEQFF
TGTGCCAGCTCACCAGAGCGTCGCCTAGCGGGCAACAATGAGCAGTTCTTC
>.|TRBJ1-5|TRBD1|TRBV27
CAVQRGQGGQPQHF
TGTGCCGTTCAACGGGGGCAGGGGGGTCAGCCCCAGCATTTT
>.|TRBJ1-4|.|TRBV3-1/TRBV3-2
CASSLTQGRTEKLFF
TGTGCCAGCAGCCTCACTCAGGGTCGGACTGAAAAACTGTTTTTT
>.|TRBJ1-1|TRBD1|TRBV29-1
CSVRTGTVNTEAFF
TGCAGCGTCCGGACCGGGACAGTTAACACTGAAGCTTTCTTT
>few|TRBJ1-4|.|TRBV28
CASSFGRRLFF
TGTGCCAGCAGTTTTGGTAGGAGACTGTTTTTT
>.|TRBJ1-1|.|TRBV5-1
CASSLVELNTEAFF
TGCGCCAGCAGCTTGGTAGAATTGAACACTGAAGCTTTCTTT
>.|TRBJ1-6|.|TRBV19
CASTPGPRGSPLHF
TGTGCCAGTACCCCGGGGCCGAGGGGGTCACCCCTCCACTTT
>.|TRBJ1-1|.|TRBV11-1
CASSLRDSFFTEAFF
TGTGCCAGCAGCTTAAGAGACAGCTTCTTCACTGAAGCTTTCTTT
>.|TRBJ1-2|.|TRBV6-1
CASSEGQVYGYTF
TGTGCCAGCAGTGAGGGGCAGGTCTATGGCTACACCTTC
>.|TRBJ1-1|.|TRBV5-1
CASSLVSGVPMNTEAFF
TGCGCCAGCAGCTTGGTTTCAGGCGTTCCAATGAACACTGAAGCTTTCTTT
>many|TRBJ2-6|TRBD1|TRBV5-1
CASSLRQGAGGANVLTF
TGCGCCAGCAGCCTTAGACAGGGGGCGGGTGGGGCCAACGTCCTGACTTTC
>.|TRBJ1-4|TRBD1|TRBV28
CASPDRGGPGEKLFF
TGTGCCAGCCCCGATCGAGGGGGCCCTGGGGAAAAACTGTTTTTT
>.|TRBJ1-6|TRBD1|TRBV5-1
CASSSTLRDRGSYNSPLHF
TGCGCCAGCAGCTCCACCCTCCGGGACAGGGGTTCCTATAATTCACCCCTCCACTTT
>.|TRBJ2-7|TRBD1|TRBV27
CASSFRDSKQYPYEQYF
TGTGCCAGCAGTTTTCGGGACAGCAAACAGTACCCATACGAGCAGTACTTC
>once|TRBJ1-5|TRBD1|TRBV25-1
CASSESGGGQPQHF
TGTGCCAGCAGTGAATCAGGGGGTGGTCAGCCCCAGCATTTT